These 30 T cell receptor beta chains were all obtained from the same sample, sequenced in a study of identifying expanded T cells in peripheral blood. Libraries were prepared by immunoSEQ multiplex PCR; TCRdb keeps only in-frame clonotypes and omits some of them. The sample has roughly 96,000 clones, 88% seen once. The material sequenced was blood. These TCRs come from a person between 18 and 75 years old in good health.

The chain carries TRBV25-1 and TRBJ1-1, with D perhaps TRBD1 (6 bases). Trimming cost V 1 base and J 2 bases, with 8 bases left between them. This CDR3 region has 14 residues. Germline-derived CDR1 and CDR2 are MGHDK and SYGVNS. DNA for the CDR3: TGTGCCAGCAGTGAATCCAGGGGTAACACTGAAGCTTTCTTT. Translated: CASSESRGNTEAFF.

This chain joins TRBV4-2 and TRBJ1-2; no clear D. The CDR3 has 14 residues. Trimming shortened V by 0 bases and J by 4 bases, and 9 bases separated the two germline ends. In germline, CDR1 is LGHNA, CDR2 YNFKEQ. The CDR3 protein is CASSQDGTGYGYTF. CDR3 sequence (DNA): TGTGCCAGCAGCCAAGATGGAACGGGCTATGGCTACACCTTC.

The chain links TRBV7-9 to TRBJ2-3, with TRBD2 identical over 11 bases. Germline V CDR1 and CDR2: SEHNR, FQNEAQ (reference sequence). The CDR3 extends over 16 amino acids. V gave up 5 bases and J gave up 0 bases; unmatched junction bases: 4. The CDR3 sequence: CASSALAGGSTDTQYF. CDR3 coding DNA: TGTGCCAGCAGCGCCCTAGCGGGGGGTAGCACAGATACGCAGTATTTT.

CDR3 in DNA: TGCGCCAGCAGCCAACAACCAACCGGAGGAGCCTACGAGCAGTACTTC. Protein product: CASSQQPTGGAYEQYF. The chain employs TRBV4-1 and TRBJ2-7; TRBD2 might be the D (5 bases). Germline V gives CDR1 MGHRA, CDR2 YSYEKL. The CDR3 is 16 amino acids. Deletions cut 2 bases from V and 2 bases from J, with 16 bases between.

V and J are TRBV19 and TRBJ1-2; D gene ambiguous. The CDR3 has 15 residues. Germline CDR1 LNHDA, CDR2 SQIVND (reference sequence). V lost 1 base to trimming and J lost 0 bases, with 9 bases between them. CDR3 in DNA: TGTGCCAGTAGTATAGGAGGAATCGCTAACTATGGCTACACCTTC. It yields the protein CASSIGGIANYGYTF.

The chain has TRBV21-1 and TRBJ1-4. TRBV21-1 is termed a pseudogene. The CDR3 consists of 12 residues. CDR3 in amino acids: CASSPRREKLFF. As DNA, the CDR3 is TGTGCCAGCAGCCCCCGTCGGGAAAAACTGTTTTTT.

The CDR3 DNA reads TGTGCCAGCAGCATCCAACCGGGGACAGGATTGTCCTACGAGCAGTACTTC. This codes for CASSIQPGTGLSYEQYF. V is TRBV7-9 and J is TRBJ2-7; 8 positions match TRBD1. V trimming: 5 bases; J trimming: 1 base; junction bases outside the gene matches: 13. Germline V gene lookup returns CDR1 SEHNR and CDR2 FQNEAQ (reference sequence). CDR3 length equals 17 residues.

This chain connects TRBV2 to TRBJ1-2; D perhaps matches TRBD1 (5 bases). Trimming took 2 bases from V and 5 from J, leaving 12 bases between them. The CDR3 totals 14 residues. CDR1 and CDR2 from the germline V gene are SNHLY and FYNNEI. CDR3 sequence reads: CASSEYQGRYGYTF. The CDR3 coding sequence is TGTGCCAGCAGTGAATACCAGGGAAGGTATGGCTACACCTTC.

This clone has only one observation. The genes are TRBV19 and TRBJ1-1, with D perhaps TRBD1 (5 bases). Germline CDR1 is LNHDA and CDR2 is SQIVND (reference sequence). The CDR3 runs to 14 residues. With 7 bases removed from V and 4 bases from J, the gap between germline ends came to 16 bases. The CDR3 reads CASTIVGGSTEAFF. As DNA, the CDR3 is TGTGCCAGTACCATAGTTGGGGGAAGCACTGAAGCTTTCTTT.

The chain employs TRBV2 and TRBJ2-3; 8 bases are a match to TRBD1. Per the germline V gene, CDR1 is SNHLY and CDR2 is FYNNEI. Trimming removed 4 bases from V and 6 bases from J; junction bases left unmatched: 9. The CDR3 totals 15 residues. CDR3 amino acids: CASSGRTGWADTQYF. The CDR3 nucleotides read TGTGCCAGCAGTGGAAGGACAGGGTGGGCCGATACGCAGTATTTT.

V usage is TRBV29-1 and J usage is TRBJ1-2, with D unresolved. CDR3 length equals 11 residues. Trimming cost V 4 bases and J 4 bases, with 7 bases left between them. Germline values: CDR1 SQVTM, CDR2 ANQGSEA. The DNA for the CDR3 is TGCAGCGTTGGAGATTCCTATGGCTACACCTTC. It yields the protein CSVGDSYGYTF. Full variable domain (rest looked up from reference TRBV29-1 and TRBJ1-2): SAVISQKPSRDICQRGTSLTIQCQVDSQVTMMFWYRQQPGQSLTLIATANQGSEATYESGFVIDKFPISRPNLTFSTLTVSNMSPEDSSIYLCSVGDSYGYTFGSGTRLTVV.

This chain uses TRBV7-3 with TRBJ2-2; no definite D call. The CDR3 is 13 residues long. Germline loops: CDR1 SGHTA, CDR2 FQGTGA. Trimming shortened V by 5 bases and J by 6 bases, and 10 bases separated the two germline ends. DNA for the CDR3: TGTGCCAGCAGCCCCCGACACTCCGGGGAGCTGTTTTTT. Translated: CASSPRHSGELFF.

With regard to this clone: A much more abundant neighbour one base away suggests this may be a read error. The rearrangement joins TRBV6-1 to TRBJ2-2; D perhaps matches TRBD2 (5 bases). The germline V gene has CDR1 MNHNS and CDR2 SASEGT. The CDR3 runs 13 residues. Trimming shortened V by 3 bases and J by 3 bases, and 5 bases separated the two germline ends. The CDR3 DNA follows: TGTGCCAGCAGTGAGCGGGACACCGGGGAGCTGTTTTTT. It codes for CASSERDTGELFF.

The genes are TRBV7-2 and TRBJ2-2; D unresolved. The V gene's germline CDR1 is SGHTA and CDR2 FQGNSA. With 5 bases removed from V and 6 bases from J, the gap between germline ends came to 13 bases. The CDR3 has 14 amino acids. The CDR3 DNA follows: TGTGCCAGCAGCCCCGGGCAGGTACCCGGGGAGCTGTTTTTT. It specifies CASSPGQVPGELFF.

The chain employs TRBV13 and TRBJ2-1; a possible D gene is TRBD2 (5 bases). V was shortened by 5 bases and J by 9 bases, with 23 bases between the two germline ends. This CDR3 has 16 amino acids. Germline CDR1 reads PRHDT; CDR2 reads FYEKMQ (reference sequence). The CDR3 DNA follows: TGTGCCAGCAGCCTTACGGTTTCCACGATGGGAGTTGAGCAGTTCTTC. This gives the protein CASSLTVSTMGVEQFF.

This clone occurred once. J is TRBJ1-2 and V is TRBV19; 9 bases line up with TRBD1. CDR1 is LNHDA and CDR2 is SQIVND in the germline V gene (reference sequence). With V trimmed by 6 bases and J by 4 bases, 6 bases remained unmatched. This CDR3 spans 14 amino acids. CDR3 bases: TGTGCCAGTAGCCGCGGACAGGGGATCTATGGCTACACCTTC. Translation: CASSRGQGIYGYTF.

The rearrangement joins TRBV30 to TRBJ1-1, with D possibly being TRBD1 (5 bases). Germline CDR1 is GTSNPN and CDR2 is SVGIG (reference sequence). CDR3 length equals 12 residues. Trimming removed 3 bases from V and 4 bases from J, with 9 bases in between. CDR3 nucleotide sequence: TGTGCCTGGAGGTGGGGGGTCACTGAAGCTTTCTTT. It codes for CAWRWGVTEAFF. The full variable domain, in which reference TRBV30 and TRBJ1-1 provide the parts outside the CDR3, is SQTIHQWPATLVQPVGSPLSLECTVEGTSNPNLYWYRQAAGRGLQLLFYSVGIGQISSEVPQNLSASRPQDRQFILSSKKLLLSDSGFYLCAWRWGVTEAFFGQGTRLTVV.

A single count supports this clone. The V and J genes are TRBV7-9 and TRBJ2-5, with TRBD2 as a possible D gene (6 bases). Trimming stripped 1 base from V and 5 bases from J, with 11 bases between. The germline V gene encodes CDR1 SEHNR and CDR2 FQNEAQ (reference sequence). CDR3 size: 14 residues. The CDR3 DNA follows: TGTGCCAGCAGCTTAGACAGCGGGTTTGAGACCCAGTACTTC. It yields the protein CASSLDSGFETQYF.

This clone was seen only once. The chain uses TRBV7-9 and TRBJ1-5, with no clear D. CDR1 SEHNR and CDR2 FQNEAQ come from the germline V gene (reference sequence). Trimming cost V 5 bases and J 0 bases, with 14 bases left between them. The CDR3 length is 16 residues. The CDR3 DNA sequence: TGTGCCAGCAGCCCCGCCGCCGGGCTTAGCAATCAGCCCCAGCATTTT. Protein: CASSPAAGLSNQPQHF.

V gene TRBV28 combines with J gene TRBJ1-2; D unresolved. CDR3 length: 14 amino acids. V was cut by 7 bases and J by 2 bases, with 14 bases left in between. From germline, CDR1 is MDHEN and CDR2 SYDVKM. The CDR3 loop reads CASTLPGRNYGYTF. The CDR3 DNA follows: TGTGCCAGCACCCTTCCTGGACGGAACTATGGCTACACCTTC.

A single count supports this clone. The chain is built from TRBV27 and TRBJ2-7; the D is unclear. Trimming removed 3 bases from V and 0 bases from J, with 6 bases in between. Germline assignment: CDR1 MNHEY and CDR2 SMNVEV (reference sequence). CDR3 length: 13 amino acids. The CDR3 spells CASSFGFSYEQYF. The CDR3 nucleotides are TGTGCCAGCAGTTTCGGGTTCTCCTACGAGCAGTACTTC.

This chain uses TRBV6-1 with TRBJ2-7; D gene ambiguous. CDR1 MNHNS and CDR2 SASEGT come from the germline V gene. The CDR3 runs to 10 residues. The V and J ends lost 6 bases and 5 bases respectively, with 5 bases between them. Written as DNA, the CDR3 is TGTGCCAGCAGCGCAAACGAGCAGTACTTC. Its protein product is CASSANEQYF.

The V call is TRBV4-1, the J call TRBJ1-2; no firm D call. The germline V gene has CDR1 MGHRA and CDR2 YSYEKL. V was cut by 0 bases and J by 3 bases, with 14 bases left in between. This CDR3 region has 16 residues. CDR3 DNA sequence: TGCGCCAGCAGCCAAGATGGCTCAGGCGGGGACTATGGCTACACCTTC. Its protein product is CASSQDGSGGDYGYTF.

This clone appeared a few times. This chain uses TRBV4-1 with TRBJ1-1; D is undetermined. With 1 base removed from V and 5 bases from J, the gap between germline ends came to 11 bases. Germline CDR1 MGHRA, CDR2 YSYEKL. CDR3 length: 14 amino acids. CDR3 region: CASSQVSAATEAFF. The CDR3 region has the DNA TGCGCCAGCAGCCAAGTGTCGGCGGCGACTGAAGCTTTCTTT.

The V and J genes are TRBV5-1 and TRBJ2-5; perhaps D is TRBD1 or TRBD2 (5 bases each). V was pared by 5 bases and J by 1 base, with 15 bases between. From germline, CDR1 is SGHRS and CDR2 YFSETQ. This CDR3 region has 15 residues. The CDR3 coding sequence is TGCGCCAGCAGGCCGGGGCAGGGAGCCCAAGAGACCCAGTACTTC. This gives the protein CASRPGQGAQETQYF.

The DNA for the CDR3 is TGTGCCAGCAGCGTACACCCGGGCACCGGGGAGCTGTTTTTT. It encodes CASSVHPGTGELFF. The chain uses TRBV9 and TRBJ2-2; D is uncertain. The CDR3 has 14 amino acids. CDR1 and CDR2 from the germline V gene are SGDLS and YYNGEE. Trimming took off 1 base at V and 4 bases at J, with 8 bases between the two ends.

The chain uses TRBV5-4 and TRBJ2-3; 14 bases align to TRBD2. V gave up 6 bases and J gave up 6 bases; unmatched junction bases: 15. Germline V gene sequence: CDR1 SGHNT, CDR2 YYREEE (reference sequence). This CDR3 spans 18 amino acids. The CDR3 here is CASTRGGETSGGADTQYF. The DNA of the CDR3 is TGTGCCAGCACCCGTGGAGGGGAGACTAGCGGGGGGGCTGATACGCAGTATTTT.

This chain uses TRBV4-1 with TRBJ1-1; D perhaps matches TRBD1 (5 bases). The CDR3 has 15 amino acids. V shed 0 bases and J shed 4 bases, with 12 bases lying between them. Germline V gene lookup returns CDR1 MGHRA and CDR2 YSYEKL. CDR3 sequence reads: CASSQDSDRTTEAFF. Here the CDR3 DNA reads TGCGCCAGCAGCCAAGATTCCGACAGAACCACTGAAGCTTTCTTT.

The chain is built from TRBV21-1 and TRBJ1-5. TRBV21-1 is classified as a pseudogene. This CDR3 is 18 amino acids long. CDR3 in DNA: TGTGCCAGCAGCAAAGAATTTGGGGGATCGGATAGCAATCAGCCCCAGCATTTT. It yields the protein CASSKEFGGSDSNQPQHF.

This clone has a handful of counts. This chain joins TRBV29-1 and TRBJ1-1, with D unresolved. The CDR3 runs 11 residues. Germline V gene sequence: CDR1 SQVTM, CDR2 ANQGSEA. V lost 7 bases to trimming and J lost 5 bases, with 11 bases between them. CDR3 residues: CSAGMGTEAFF. CDR3 sequence (DNA): TGCAGCGCCGGTATGGGGACTGAAGCTTTCTTT.